This note documents a single T cell receptor (beta chain) sequence. The data belong to a study of T cell changes during pregnancy in multiple sclerosis. Sequenced by immunoSEQ multiplex PCR; TCRdb stores in-frame clones only, minus some. This table holds 50,000 to 75,000 clones, 90% to 95% found once. The receptor was isolated from a female donor in good health, enrolled as a control in a pregnancy study. This specimen was peripheral blood, taken in the third trimester of pregnancy.

The CDR3, as DNA: TGTGCCAGCAGTTACGTTGGCCAGGGGGAGACCCAGTACTTC. Translating it yields CASSYVGQGETQYF. The V call is TRBV6-6, the J call TRBJ2-5; possible D gene TRBD1, 6 bases. Germline loops: CDR1 MNHNY, CDR2 SVGAGI (reference sequence). The CDR3 consists of 14 residues. V lost 2 bases and J 5 bases, leaving 12 bases between the germline ends.